A selection of T cell receptor beta chains follows, all from one sample in a study of cytomegalovirus exposure and HLA in healthy donors. The repertoire was sequenced with immunoSEQ multiplex PCR; TCRdb's copy has only in-frame clones and lacks some. The profile shows some 160,000 clones, around 75% of them singletons. Sample: PBMCs. The source is a male donor in good health and CMV-seronegative. CDR3s include the opening cysteine and the closing phenylalanine or tryptophan. Each record gives: clone size, J gene, D gene, V gene, CDR3 protein, CDR3 DNA. D genes are given only for firm matches. A row's size may be missing; if present it is once, few, many or a size class.

clone_size: NA
j_call: TRBJ2-2
d_call: TRBD1
v_call: TRBV6-4
cdr3_aa: CASSDAGTVNTGELFF
cdr3_nt: TGTGCCAGCAGTGACGCCGGGACAGTTAACACCGGGGAGCTGTTTTTT

clone_size: few
j_call: TRBJ2-1
d_call: NA
v_call: TRBV11-3
cdr3_aa: CASSLDHSGSSSYNEQFF
cdr3_nt: TGTGCCAGCAGCTTAGATCATAGCGGCAGTAGCTCCTACAATGAGCAGTTCTTC

clone_size: few
j_call: TRBJ2-3
d_call: NA
v_call: TRBV6-1
cdr3_aa: CASSDPYTDTQYF
cdr3_nt: TGTGCCAGCAGTGACCCCTACACAGATACGCAGTATTTT

clone_size: NA
j_call: TRBJ2-5
d_call: TRBD2
v_call: TRBV9
cdr3_aa: CASSVEPSGLVETQYF
cdr3_nt: TGTGCCAGCAGCGTAGAGCCTAGCGGTTTAGTGGAGACCCAGTACTTC

clone_size: NA
j_call: TRBJ1-1
d_call: NA
v_call: TRBV7-9
cdr3_aa: CASSAGTLGTEAFF
cdr3_nt: TGTGCCAGCAGCGCCGGGACTTTGGGCACTGAAGCTTTCTTT

clone_size: NA
j_call: TRBJ2-5
d_call: NA
v_call: TRBV6-6
cdr3_aa: CASSYVTGQETQYF
cdr3_nt: TGTGCCAGCAGTTACGTGACGGGCCAAGAGACCCAGTACTTC

clone_size: NA
j_call: TRBJ2-7
d_call: TRBD1
v_call: TRBV15
cdr3_aa: CATSRETTGTGNEQYF
cdr3_nt: TGTGCCACCAGCAGAGAAACAACCGGGACAGGGAACGAGCAGTACTTC

clone_size: few
j_call: TRBJ1-5
d_call: NA
v_call: TRBV6-5
cdr3_aa: CASSYSGANQPQHF
cdr3_nt: TGTGCCAGCAGTTACTCGGGGGCCAATCAGCCCCAGCATTTT

clone_size: NA
j_call: TRBJ1-5
d_call: NA
v_call: TRBV4-2
cdr3_aa: CASSQDYRNSNQPQHF
cdr3_nt: TGTGCCAGCAGCCAAGATTACAGGAACAGCAATCAGCCCCAGCATTTT

clone_size: NA
j_call: TRBJ2-2
d_call: NA
v_call: TRBV18
cdr3_aa: CASSPDIPTGELFF
cdr3_nt: TGTGCCAGCTCACCGGACATCCCCACCGGGGAGCTGTTTTTT

clone_size: NA
j_call: TRBJ2-5
d_call: TRBD2
v_call: TRBV9
cdr3_aa: CASSHPLSGGHQETQYF
cdr3_nt: TGTGCCAGCAGCCATCCCCTTAGCGGGGGCCACCAAGAGACCCAGTACTTC

clone_size: NA
j_call: TRBJ2-5
d_call: TRBD1
v_call: TRBV15
cdr3_aa: CATSQAGGTPPYTQYF
cdr3_nt: TGTGCCACCAGCCAGGCAGGGGGCACCCCCCCGTATACCCAGTACTTC

clone_size: NA
j_call: TRBJ1-2
d_call: TRBD1
v_call: TRBV5-1
cdr3_aa: CASSGQGAGYGYTF
cdr3_nt: TGCGCCAGCAGCGGACAGGGGGCGGGGTATGGCTACACCTTC

clone_size: NA
j_call: TRBJ2-3
d_call: NA
v_call: TRBV7-8
cdr3_aa: CASSHPLVGYTDTQYF
cdr3_nt: TGTGCCAGCAGCCATCCACTAGTGGGATACACAGATACGCAGTATTTT

clone_size: NA
j_call: TRBJ1-3
d_call: NA
v_call: TRBV18
cdr3_aa: CASSPPMGAGNTIYF
cdr3_nt: TGTGCCAGCTCACCACCGATGGGCGCCGGAAACACCATATATTTT

clone_size: NA
j_call: TRBJ2-2
d_call: NA
v_call: TRBV7-9
cdr3_aa: CASSLGSSTGELFF
cdr3_nt: TGTGCCAGCAGCTTAGGGTCCAGCACCGGGGAGCTGTTTTTT

clone_size: NA
j_call: TRBJ1-1
d_call: TRBD1
v_call: TRBV10-1
cdr3_aa: CAGSDRGTEDTEAFF
cdr3_nt: TGCGCCGGCAGCGACAGGGGGACAGAGGACACTGAAGCTTTCTTT

clone_size: NA
j_call: TRBJ1-1
d_call: NA
v_call: TRBV18
cdr3_aa: CASSPRTGNTEAFF
cdr3_nt: TGTGCCAGCTCACCGAGAACAGGGAACACTGAAGCTTTCTTT

clone_size: few
j_call: TRBJ2-3
d_call: TRBD1
v_call: TRBV6-6
cdr3_aa: CASSRQGGTDTQYF
cdr3_nt: TGTGCCAGCAGCCGACAGGGGGGCACAGATACGCAGTATTTT

clone_size: once
j_call: TRBJ2-1
d_call: NA
v_call: TRBV10-1
cdr3_aa: CASSESGGADYNEQFF
cdr3_nt: TGCGCCAGCAGTGAGTCTGGTGGGGCGGACTACAATGAGCAGTTCTTC

clone_size: NA
j_call: TRBJ1-1
d_call: TRBD1
v_call: TRBV15
cdr3_aa: CATSRGTGAWFGTEAFF
cdr3_nt: TGTGCCACCAGCCGCGGGACAGGGGCTTGGTTCGGCACTGAAGCTTTCTTT

clone_size: NA
j_call: TRBJ1-5
d_call: NA
v_call: TRBV29-1
cdr3_aa: CSVTADSNQPQHF
cdr3_nt: TGCAGCGTTACCGCAGATAGCAATCAGCCCCAGCATTTT

clone_size: NA
j_call: TRBJ1-1
d_call: NA
v_call: TRBV4-1
cdr3_aa: CASSQETEGVSEAFF
cdr3_nt: TGCGCCAGCAGCCAAGAAACAGAGGGTGTTTCTGAAGCTTTCTTT

clone_size: NA
j_call: TRBJ2-1
d_call: TRBD1
v_call: TRBV10-3
cdr3_aa: CAITRDRAYNEQFF
cdr3_nt: TGTGCCATCACGAGGGACAGGGCCTACAATGAGCAGTTCTTC

clone_size: NA
j_call: TRBJ1-2
d_call: NA
v_call: TRBV21-1
cdr3_aa: CASSGGANYGYTF
cdr3_nt: TGTGCCAGCAGCGGGGGGGCCAACTATGGCTACACCTTC

clone_size: NA
j_call: TRBJ2-2
d_call: NA
v_call: TRBV5-4
cdr3_aa: CASSPGIAPFAGELFF
cdr3_nt: TGTGCCAGCAGCCCCGGTATAGCGCCGTTTGCCGGGGAGCTGTTTTTT

clone_size: NA
j_call: TRBJ1-2
d_call: TRBD1
v_call: TRBV25-1
cdr3_aa: CASSISEGGGSGYTF
cdr3_nt: TGTGCCAGCAGTATAAGTGAAGGAGGGGGCTCTGGCTACACCTTC

clone_size: NA
j_call: TRBJ2-7
d_call: TRBD1
v_call: TRBV7-2
cdr3_aa: CASSWTGGYEQYF
cdr3_nt: TGTGCCAGCAGCTGGACAGGGGGTTACGAGCAGTACTTC

clone_size: once
j_call: TRBJ2-5
d_call: NA
v_call: TRBV7-6
cdr3_aa: CASSLARGLGETQYF
cdr3_nt: TGTGCCAGCAGCTTAGCCAGGGGCCTAGGGGAGACCCAGTACTTC

clone_size: NA
j_call: TRBJ2-7
d_call: TRBD1
v_call: TRBV30
cdr3_aa: CAYGPGTGHYEQYF
cdr3_nt: TGTGCCTACGGCCCCGGGACAGGCCACTACGAGCAGTACTTC

clone_size: NA
j_call: TRBJ2-3
d_call: TRBD1
v_call: TRBV29-1
cdr3_aa: CSGTGTGGTDTQYF
cdr3_nt: TGCAGCGGGACCGGGACAGGGGGCACAGATACGCAGTATTTT

clone_size: NA
j_call: TRBJ2-1
d_call: NA
v_call: TRBV7-9
cdr3_aa: CASSLVPVRYNEQFF
cdr3_nt: TGTGCCAGCAGCTTAGTCCCCGTTCGGTACAATGAGCAGTTCTTC

clone_size: NA
j_call: TRBJ2-2
d_call: TRBD1
v_call: TRBV7-8
cdr3_aa: CASSLAGTGEGIGELFF
cdr3_nt: TGTGCCAGCAGCTTAGCGGGGACAGGGGAGGGTATCGGGGAGCTGTTTTTT

clone_size: NA
j_call: TRBJ2-5
d_call: TRBD1
v_call: TRBV10-3
cdr3_aa: CAISESRGETQYF
cdr3_nt: TGTGCCATCAGTGAGTCCAGGGGGGAGACCCAGTACTTC

clone_size: NA
j_call: TRBJ2-7
d_call: TRBD1
v_call: TRBV2
cdr3_aa: CASLDRGLYEQYF
cdr3_nt: TGTGCCAGCTTGGACAGGGGGCTGTACGAGCAGTACTTC

clone_size: NA
j_call: TRBJ1-2
d_call: TRBD1
v_call: TRBV27
cdr3_aa: CASSAGTGWGSYTF
cdr3_nt: TGTGCCAGCAGTGCAGGGACAGGGTGGGGTAGCTACACCTTC

clone_size: few
j_call: TRBJ2-2
d_call: NA
v_call: TRBV21-1
cdr3_aa: CASSNQRGGRCAGELFF
cdr3_nt: TGTGCCAGCAGCAACCAGCGGGGGGGCCGTTGTGCCGGGGAGCTGTTTTTT

clone_size: NA
j_call: TRBJ1-1
d_call: NA
v_call: TRBV29-1
cdr3_aa: CSAAPGLYTEAFF
cdr3_nt: TGCAGCGCCGCCCCCGGGTTGTACACTGAAGCTTTCTTT

clone_size: NA
j_call: TRBJ2-3
d_call: NA
v_call: TRBV5-1
cdr3_aa: CVSSTTPPSTDTQYF
cdr3_nt: TGCGTCAGCAGCACTACCCCCCCCAGCACAGATACGCAGTATTTT

clone_size: NA
j_call: TRBJ2-3
d_call: TRBD2
v_call: TRBV7-9
cdr3_aa: CASSLRGGVRDTQYF
cdr3_nt: TGTGCCAGCAGCTTACGCGGGGGGGTAAGAGATACGCAGTATTTT

clone_size: NA
j_call: TRBJ1-4
d_call: NA
v_call: TRBV13
cdr3_aa: CASSPRGGLGEKLFF
cdr3_nt: TGTGCCAGCAGCCCTCGTGGAGGATTAGGTGAAAAACTGTTTTTT

clone_size: NA
j_call: TRBJ2-7
d_call: NA
v_call: TRBV5-1
cdr3_aa: CASSPRGEIAYEQYF
cdr3_nt: TGCGCCAGCAGCCCCCGGGGAGAAATAGCCTACGAGCAGTACTTC

clone_size: NA
j_call: TRBJ2-4
d_call: NA
v_call: TRBV4-1
cdr3_aa: CASSQGVAKNIQYF
cdr3_nt: TGCGCCAGCAGCCAGGGAGTGGCCAAAAACATTCAGTACTTC

clone_size: once
j_call: TRBJ1-3
d_call: NA
v_call: TRBV4-1
cdr3_aa: CASSQHRDSSGNTIYF
cdr3_nt: TGCGCCAGCAGCCAACACAGGGATAGTTCTGGAAACACCATATATTTT

clone_size: NA
j_call: TRBJ2-7
d_call: NA
v_call: TRBV5-1
cdr3_aa: CASSIRQPSSYEQYF
cdr3_nt: TGCGCCAGCAGCATCAGACAGCCGAGCTCCTACGAGCAGTACTTC

clone_size: NA
j_call: TRBJ2-1
d_call: TRBD1
v_call: TRBV7-9
cdr3_aa: CASSTEPQGVISYNEQFF
cdr3_nt: TGTGCCAGCAGCACAGAACCTCAGGGGGTAATCTCCTACAATGAGCAGTTCTTC

clone_size: NA
j_call: TRBJ2-5
d_call: TRBD1
v_call: TRBV30
cdr3_aa: CAWDTGTGVFGETQYF
cdr3_nt: TGTGCCTGGGATACCGGGACAGGGGTCTTTGGGGAGACCCAGTACTTC

clone_size: NA
j_call: TRBJ1-4
d_call: NA
v_call: TRBV4-1
cdr3_aa: CASSQAGGNEKLFF
cdr3_nt: TGCGCCAGCAGCCAAGCCGGGGGTAATGAAAAACTGTTTTTT